This T cell receptor (beta chain) was observed in a study of shared clonotypes between healthy human individuals. Study summary: Used for every donor were three CD4 naive, three CD4 memory, two CD8 naive and one CD8 memory plate.

Profiled with immunoSEQ multiplex PCR; TCRdb holds only in-frame clones, not every one. This table has 2 million to 2.5 million clones, approximately 96% appearing once. About this clone: No antigen is known for it.

Trimming removed 4 bases from V and 5 bases from J; junction bases left unmatched: 5. Germline lookup yields CDR1 SGHTA and CDR2 FQGNSA. The CDR3 consists of 16 residues. Study conclusions and caveats: For naive CD4 cells, roughly 5% of clonotypes were shared across a handful of donors. Depth was large, yet rarefaction showed that sorted-subset sequencing was incomplete. It was only blood that was sampled, and tissue repertoires likely differ.

Material for sequencing was naive CD4+ T cells sorted from blood. Subset reported: CD45RA+ positively selected. This sequence joins TRBV7-2 and TRBJ2-5; 15 bases line up with TRBD2. The sequence was collected from a man aged 18 to 30 in good health. CDR3 nucleotide sequence: TGTGCCAGCAGCTCAAGGACTAGCGGGAGGGTCGAGACCCAGTACTTC. Its protein product is CASSSRTSGRVETQYF.